Listed below are T cell receptor beta chains from one sample, sequenced in a study of OX40 agonist ivuxolimab in advanced cancers. Assay used: immunoSEQ multiplex PCR; TCRdb lists only in-frame clones, some missing. The table records about 98,000 clones, around 85% of them present only once. This specimen consisted of CD4+ or CD8+ T cells sorted from blood, obtained in a trial of the OX40 agonist ivuxolimab. The source of these receptors is an adult with an advanced solid tumor such as melanoma, head and neck, liver or kidney cancer. Both conserved end residues are part of each CDR3. The D gene is left open where the match is weak. A clone size is listed for some rows: how often the clone was seen (once, few, many), or a class if it is expanded.

NA	NA	TRBV21-1	TRBJ2-3	TGTGCCAGCAGCCCTACCTGGCGGGGGGGGAGCACAGATACGCAGTATTTT	CASSPTWRGGSTDTQYF
NA	NA	TRBV7-3	TRBJ2-2	TGTGCCAGCAGCCCCTGGGGACAGAACACCGGGGAGCTGTTTTTT	CASSPWGQNTGELFF
NA	NA	TRBV19	TRBJ1-1	TGTGCCAGTAGTATAGATAGGGCGCCGGCTTTCTTT	CASSIDRAPAFF
TRBD1	NA	TRBV6-1	TRBJ1-2	TGTGCCAGCAGTGGCGACAGGGGGCGCATGGACGGGGCTAACTATGGCTACACCTTC	CASSGDRGRMDGANYGYTF
NA	once	TRBV4-1	TRBJ1-3	TGCGCCAGCAGCCAAGATAGGTTTGGCTTCTCTGGAAACACCATATATTTT	CASSQDRFGFSGNTIYF
NA	once	TRBV11-2	TRBJ1-1	TGTGCCAGCAGCTTAGGTGAACACCGGAACACTGAAGCTTTCTTT	CASSLGEHRNTEAFF
NA	NA	TRBV7-3	TRBJ2-2	TGTGCCAGCAGCTTAGCCGTTACAACCGGGGAGCTGTTTTTT	CASSLAVTTGELFF
TRBD1	few	TRBV5-1	TRBJ2-1	TGCGCCAGCAGCCCCGAGACAGGGGGGTTCGGTGAGCAGTTCTTC	CASSPETGGFGEQFF
TRBD1	NA	TRBV9	TRBJ2-2	TGTGCCAGCAGCCCCAAGGGACAGGTGAACACCGGGGAGCTGTTTTTT	CASSPKGQVNTGELFF
NA	NA	TRBV18	TRBJ2-1	TGTGCCAGCCAACTCACCACGGCGACATCCGAGCAGTTCTTC	CASQLTTATSEQFF
TRBD2	NA	TRBV15	TRBJ2-7	TGTGCCACCAGCAGACCGGGACTAGTGGGGGGCGAGCAGTACTTC	CATSRPGLVGGEQYF
NA	NA	TRBV5-1	TRBJ2-1	TGCGCCAGCAGCCCGCGGGCTAGTTCTTCAACTGAGCAGTTCTTC	CASSPRASSSTEQFF
NA	once	TRBV6-6	TRBJ1-2	TGTGCCAGCATGGCGGGAAGGTCTGGCTACACCTTC	CASMAGRSGYTF
TRBD1	NA	TRBV9	TRBJ1-5	TGTGCCAGCAGCCAAGCCAACAGGGGCGCTTATAGCAATCAGCCCCAGCATTTT	CASSQANRGAYSNQPQHF
TRBD1	once	TRBV7-2	TRBJ1-3	TGTGCCAGCAGCTCACAGGGGCCCTCTGGAAACACCATATATTTT	CASSSQGPSGNTIYF
NA	NA	TRBV11-2	TRBJ2-1	TGTGCCAGCAGCTTAAACTTGATGGCCATTTCGGAGCAGTTCTTC	CASSLNLMAISEQFF
NA	NA	TRBV6-6	TRBJ2-6	TGTGCCAGCAGTCTCCGACAGGCCTCTGGGGCCAACGTCCTGACTTTC	CASSLRQASGANVLTF
TRBD2	few	TRBV7-2	TRBJ2-7	TGTGCCAGCAGCTTACTAGCGGGGGCCTCCTACGAGCAGTACTTC	CASSLLAGASYEQYF
TRBD1	NA	TRBV4-3	TRBJ1-6	TGCGCCAGCAGCCAAGAGGGACAGGGCTCACCCCTCCACTTT	CASSQEGQGSPLHF
NA	NA	TRBV2	TRBJ1-5	TGTGCCAGCACCCGGTCCCATAGCAATCAGCCCCAGCATTTT	CASTRSHSNQPQHF
NA	NA	TRBV7-3	TRBJ1-2	TGTGCCAGCAGCTTATCAGGGACTACTAACTATGGCTACACCTTC	CASSLSGTTNYGYTF
TRBD1	NA	TRBV6-5	TRBJ2-2	TGTGCCAGCAGAACGCCGGGACAGGTTACCGGGGAGCTGTTTTTT	CASRTPGQVTGELFF
NA	NA	TRBV5-1	TRBJ2-1	TGCGCCAGCGCCGGTTCGGGCAGGGTCTACAATGAGCAGTTCTTC	CASAGSGRVYNEQFF
NA	once	TRBV7-9	TRBJ1-2	TGTGCCAGCAGCTTGTCTAACGATGGCAGTGGCTACACCTTC	CASSLSNDGSGYTF
TRBD1	few	TRBV10-3	TRBJ1-2	TGTGCCACCGGACAGGGCGATGGCTACACCTTC	CATGQGDGYTF
NA	few	TRBV7-8	TRBJ1-2	TGTGCCAGCAGCCCCGGGGAGGCCCACTATGGCTACACCTTC	CASSPGEAHYGYTF
TRBD1	NA	TRBV18	TRBJ1-1	TGTGCCAGCTCACCGGGGACAGGGCCTAACACTGAAGCTTTCTTT	CASSPGTGPNTEAFF
NA	NA	TRBV5-5	TRBJ2-7	TGTGCCAGCAGCCCGTACGGGGACTACGAGCAGTACTTC	CASSPYGDYEQYF
TRBD1	NA	TRBV7-2	TRBJ1-6	TGTGCCAGCAGCTTAGACTCAGGGGGAGTAGTCCCCCTCCACTTT	CASSLDSGGVVPLHF
TRBD1	once	TRBV19	TRBJ1-5	TGTGCCAGTACCCTGGACAGGGATAGCAATCAGCCCCAGCATTTT	CASTLDRDSNQPQHF
NA	NA	TRBV5-1	TRBJ2-3	TGCGCCAGCAGCTTGGTCCAGCGGGGCACAGATACGCAGTATTTT	CASSLVQRGTDTQYF
NA	NA	TRBV11-2	TRBJ2-2	TGTGCCAGCAGCCCTGTGGGGGCGGCCGGGGAGCTGTTTTTT	CASSPVGAAGELFF
NA	NA	TRBV10-1	TRBJ2-5	TGCGCCAGCCCCCGGGACTTAGGGCTCGAGACCCAGTACTTC	CASPRDLGLETQYF